This TCR beta chain came from a study of control samples from healthy donors and cancer patients. Clones were read by immunoSEQ multiplex PCR, and TCRdb kept only the in-frame ones, dropping some. This specimen shows roughly 200,000 clones; the ten leading clones hold roughly 2%. The CDR3 spans 14 residues. V lost 5 bases to trimming and J lost 10 bases, with 17 bases between them. Germline V CDR1 and CDR2: KGHDR, SFDVKD. This TCR was recovered from a young woman in good health. The rearrangement uses TRBV24-1 and TRBJ2-1, with D hard to call. The sample was blood. The CDR3 reads CATSGPWYQAEQFF. The CDR3 bases are TGTGCCACCAGTGGCCCCTGGTACCAGGCCGAGCAGTTCTTC.